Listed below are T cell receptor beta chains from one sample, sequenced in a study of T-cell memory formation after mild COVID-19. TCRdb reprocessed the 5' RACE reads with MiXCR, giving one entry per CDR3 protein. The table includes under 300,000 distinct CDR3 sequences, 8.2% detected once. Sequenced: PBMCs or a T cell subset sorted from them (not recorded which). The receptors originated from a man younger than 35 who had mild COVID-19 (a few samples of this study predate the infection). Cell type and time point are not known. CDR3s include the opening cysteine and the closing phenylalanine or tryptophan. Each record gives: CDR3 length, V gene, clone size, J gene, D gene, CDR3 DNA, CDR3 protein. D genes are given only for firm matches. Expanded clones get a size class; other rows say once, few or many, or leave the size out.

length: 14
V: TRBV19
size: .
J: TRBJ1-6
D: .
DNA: TGTGCCAGTAGTACCTGGGGGCTTCAGTCACCCCTCCACTTT
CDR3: CASSTWGLQSPLHF

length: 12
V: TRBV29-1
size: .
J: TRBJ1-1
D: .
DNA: TGCAGCGTCTGGACGGGGGACACTGAAGCTTTCTTT
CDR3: CSVWTGDTEAFF

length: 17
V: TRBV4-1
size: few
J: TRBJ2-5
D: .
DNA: TGCGCCAGCAGCCTCGTAGGGGGAGGGCGTTTACGGGAGACCCAGTACTTC
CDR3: CASSLVGGGRLRETQYF

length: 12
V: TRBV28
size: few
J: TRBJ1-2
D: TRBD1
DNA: TGTGCCAGTGAGGGACAGAACTATGGCTACACCTTC
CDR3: CASEGQNYGYTF

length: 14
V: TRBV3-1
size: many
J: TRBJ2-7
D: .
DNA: TGTGCCAGCAGTTCGGGACGCGGAACCTACGAGCAGTACTTC
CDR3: CASSSGRGTYEQYF

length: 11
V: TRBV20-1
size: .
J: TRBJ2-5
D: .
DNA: TGCAGTGCTCGGCAGAGAGAGACCCAGTACTTC
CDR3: CSARQRETQYF

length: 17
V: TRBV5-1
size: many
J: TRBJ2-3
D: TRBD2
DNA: TGCGCCAGCAGCCCCCGGGGGAGCGGGGGGCTCACAGATACGCAGTATTTT
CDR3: CASSPRGSGGLTDTQYF

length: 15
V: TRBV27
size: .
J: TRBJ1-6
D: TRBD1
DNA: TGTGCCAGCAGTTCCAAACACAGGGGGGCTTTGCCCCTCCACTTT
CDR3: CASSSKHRGALPLHF

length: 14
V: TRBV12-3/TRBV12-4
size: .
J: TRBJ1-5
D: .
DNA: TGTGCCAGCAGGGGGGCTGCTCGCAATCAGCCCCAGCATTTT
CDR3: CASRGAARNQPQHF

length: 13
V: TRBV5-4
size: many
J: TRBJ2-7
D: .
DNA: TGTGCCGTGGCGCGGGGGCGAGACTACGAGCAGTACTTC
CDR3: CAVARGRDYEQYF

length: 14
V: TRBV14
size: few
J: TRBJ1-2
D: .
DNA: TGTGCCAGCAGCCCCCAAATGGGGTCCTATGGCTACACCTTC
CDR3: CASSPQMGSYGYTF

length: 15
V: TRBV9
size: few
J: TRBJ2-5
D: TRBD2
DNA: TGTGCCAGCAGCTCTGGTGGCGGGGGTCAAGAGACCCAGTACTTC
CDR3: CASSSGGGGQETQYF

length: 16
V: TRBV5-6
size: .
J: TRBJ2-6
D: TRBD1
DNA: TGTGCCAGCTTACGGACAGGGCTACTTGGGGCCAACGTCCTGACTTTC
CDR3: CASLRTGLLGANVLTF

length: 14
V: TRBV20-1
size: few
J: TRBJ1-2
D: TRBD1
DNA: TGCAGTGCCCCGCAGGGACAGCAGCTCTATGGCTACACCTTC
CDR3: CSAPQGQQLYGYTF

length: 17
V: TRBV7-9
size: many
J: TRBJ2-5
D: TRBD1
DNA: TGTGCCAGCAGCACCCCCATCCAGACAGGGTACCAAGAGACCCAGTACTTC
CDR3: CASSTPIQTGYQETQYF

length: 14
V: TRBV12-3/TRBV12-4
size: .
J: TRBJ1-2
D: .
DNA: TGTGCCAGCAGCAAGACAGAGATGAACTATGGCTACACCTTC
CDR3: CASSKTEMNYGYTF

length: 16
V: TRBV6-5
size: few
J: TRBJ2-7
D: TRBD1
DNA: TGTGCCAGCAGTTACTCGACAGGGACAGGGTCCTACGAGCAGTACTTC
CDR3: CASSYSTGTGSYEQYF

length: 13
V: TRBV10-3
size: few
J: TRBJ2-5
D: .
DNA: TGTGCCATCGGAAGAGGCGGAGGAGAGACCCAGTACTTC
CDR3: CAIGRGGGETQYF

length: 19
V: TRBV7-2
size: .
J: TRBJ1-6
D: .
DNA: TGTGCCAGCAGCTTAGTGGTGTCGAGAGGAAGCGCGTATAATTCACCCCTCCACTTT
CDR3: CASSLVVSRGSAYNSPLHF

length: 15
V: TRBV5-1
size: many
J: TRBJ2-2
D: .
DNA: TGCGCCAGCAGCTTGGTCGCAGCGAACACCGGGGAGCTGTTTTTT
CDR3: CASSLVAANTGELFF

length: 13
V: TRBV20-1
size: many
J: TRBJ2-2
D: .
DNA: TGCAGTGCTAGTAACTATGTCGACGGGGAGCTGTTTTTT
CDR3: CSASNYVDGELFF